These 17 T cell receptor beta chains were sequenced from one sample in a study of blood T cell repertoires in COVID-19. Method: immunoSEQ multiplex PCR; TCRdb's copy keeps in-frame clones and lacks some. This table has more than 95,000 clones, around four fifths appearing once. Sequencing was done on a sample of peripheral blood. Receptors originate from a man between 60 and 75 years old with acute or convalescent COVID-19.

The chain links TRBV5-4 to TRBJ2-1; the match to TRBD2 covers 9 bases. CDR3 size: 15 residues. Germline CDR1 is SGHNT and CDR2 is YYREEE (reference sequence). The junction had 9 bases not matched to a gene; V was cut back by 5 bases and J by 6 bases. The CDR3 region is CASRVSGRIGNEQFF. CDR3 DNA sequence: TGTGCCAGCAGAGTTAGCGGGAGAATTGGCAATGAGCAGTTCTTC.

This chain uses TRBV7-6 with TRBJ2-5; the match to TRBD1 covers 7 bases. V gave up 5 bases and J gave up 5 bases; unmatched junction bases: 8. The CDR3 has 14 residues. Germline V gives CDR1 SGHVS, CDR2 FNYEAQ. CDR3 sequence reads: CASSQMTGHETQYF. Written as DNA, the CDR3 is TGTGCCAGCAGCCAGATGACAGGGCATGAGACCCAGTACTTC. Supplemented by reference TRBV7-6 and TRBJ2-5, the full variable domain reads GAGVSQSPRYKVTKRGQDVALRCDPISGHVSLYWYRQALGQGPEFLTYFNYEAQQDKSGLPNDRFSAERPEGSISTLTIQRTEQRDSAMYRCASSQMTGHETQYFGPGTRLLVL.

The chain uses TRBV4-3 and TRBJ1-6; tentatively, D is TRBD1 (6 bases). The CDR3 runs 15 residues. Trimming shortened V by 2 bases and J by 10 bases, and 15 bases separated the two germline ends. CDR1 and CDR2 from the germline V gene are LGHNA and YSLEER. The CDR3 DNA reads as TGCGCCAGCAGCCAAACGACTTGGGGGGGCTCACCCCTCCACTTT. Residues: CASSQTTWGGSPLHF.

The rearrangement links TRBV5-1 to TRBJ1-1, with 8 bases fitting TRBD1. Germline CDR1 SGHRS, CDR2 YFSETQ. The V and J ends lost 7 bases and 7 bases, in that order; junction bases with no gene match: 9. The length of the CDR3 is 13 residues. This CDR3 is CASQRDRTFEAFF. In nucleotides, the CDR3 is TGCGCCAGCCAACGGGACAGGACCTTTGAAGCTTTCTTT.

V is TRBV6-6 and J is TRBJ1-5, with TRBD1 matching over 7 bases. Germline CDR1 MNHNY, CDR2 SVGAGI (reference sequence). V shed 7 bases and J 7 bases; nucleotides not matched to a gene: 7. This CDR3 spans 13 amino acids. The CDR3 region has the DNA TGTGCCAGCAAGGGGGCATCAGGCCAGCCCCAGCATTTT. The encoded protein is CASKGASGQPQHF.

The V call is TRBV7-4, the J call TRBJ1-5; D is unresolved. Trimming stripped 2 bases from V and 3 bases from J, with 14 bases between. The CDR3 is 16 amino acids. Germline V gives CDR1 SGHVT, CDR2 SQSDAQ. CDR3 nucleotide sequence: TGTGCCAGCAGCTTAATATGGCCGTATCACAATCAGCCCCAGCATTTT. Protein product: CASSLIWPYHNQPQHF.

The rearrangement uses TRBV28 and TRBJ2-2, with TRBD1 as a possible D gene (6 bases). Germline CDR1 and CDR2: MDHEN and SYDVKM. This CDR3 region has 13 residues. V was cut by 10 bases and J by 3 bases, with 12 bases left in between. The CDR3, as DNA: TGTGCCACCGGACAGCTCGACACCGGGGAGCTGTTTTTT. Translation gives CATGQLDTGELFF.

The rearrangement joins TRBV9 to TRBJ1-1; no clear D gene. The CDR3 runs 13 residues. V was pared by 0 bases and J by 4 bases, with 7 bases between. The V gene's germline CDR1 is SGDLS and CDR2 YYNGEE. The CDR3 bases are TGTGCCAGCAGCGTAGAGCAGGCCACTGAAGCTTTCTTT. Protein sequence: CASSVEQATEAFF.

The rearrangement joins TRBV27 to TRBJ1-5, with unresolved D. CDR3 length: 13 amino acids. Between the trimmed V and J ends, which lost 2 bases and 6 bases, there was a span of 8 bases. Per the germline V gene, CDR1 is MNHEY and CDR2 is SMNVEV (reference sequence). Here the CDR3 DNA reads TGTGCCAGCAGTTTAATTATCGGTCAGCCCCAGCATTTT. Translating gives CASSLIIGQPQHF.

As to this clone: Other DNA sequences in the same sample also yield this CDR3. V is TRBV7-9 and J is TRBJ1-1; D uncertain. Germline-derived CDR1 and CDR2 are SEHNR and FQNEAQ (reference sequence). Trimming shortened V by 5 bases and J by 1 base, and 8 bases separated the two germline ends. The CDR3 runs to 13 residues. The CDR3 is CASSPQANTEAFF. The CDR3 coding sequence is TGTGCCAGCAGCCCCCAGGCGAACACTGAAGCTTTCTTT.

The chain joins TRBV3-1 (or the pseudogene TRBV3-2) to TRBJ2-1; TRBD1 is a possible D gene (5 bases). The CDR3 contains 18 residues. Germline V gene lookup returns CDR1 LGHDT and CDR2 YNNKEL (reference sequence). Trimming stripped 7 bases from V and 5 bases from J, with 27 bases between. The DNA for the CDR3 is TGTGCCAGCAACGACGGCAGGGTGGGTTTGATGGGAAACAATGAGCAGTTCTTC. Translated: CASNDGRVGLMGNNEQFF.

This chain uses TRBV6-5 with TRBJ1-4; maybe TRBD1 (6 bases). V gave up 11 bases and J gave up 4 bases, with 20 bases separating them. The CDR3 runs 15 residues. Germline V gene data show CDR1 as MNHEY and CDR2 as SVGAGI. CDR3 nucleotides: TGTGCCGGTGCCGAGGGGGGGGCAGGTAATGAAAAACTGTTTTTT. Protein: CAGAEGGAGNEKLFF.

The V gene is TRBV6-5, the J gene TRBJ1-2, with 9 bases lining up with TRBD1. Germline V gene lookup returns CDR1 MNHEY and CDR2 SVGAGI. The CDR3 has 14 residues. V was clipped by 4 bases and J by 4 bases; unmatched bases: 4. CDR3 bases: TGTGCCAGCAGTTGGGACAGGGCCGGCTATGGCTACACCTTC. It codes for CASSWDRAGYGYTF.

The chain links TRBV28 to TRBJ1-5; no firm D call. Germline V gene data show CDR1 as MDHEN and CDR2 as SYDVKM. The CDR3 extends over 15 amino acids. The V end lost 2 bases, the J end lost 12 bases, and 20 bases lay between the germline ends. The CDR3 DNA sequence: TGTGCCAGCAGTTTAGGCCGGGCAGGAGGAGATCGCCAGCATTTT. This gives the protein CASSLGRAGGDRQHF.

The J gene is TRBJ1-2, the V gene TRBV18, with 8 positions matching TRBD1. Trimming cost V 2 bases and J 8 bases; bases outside gene matches: 7. The CDR3 loop spans 14 amino acids. Germline V gene lookup returns CDR1 KGHSH and CDR2 LQKENI. For the CDR3, the DNA is TGTGCCAGCTCACCATCAGGGGGCGTAGGGGGCTACACCTTC. Translated: CASSPSGGVGGYTF.

CDR3 sequence (DNA): TGCGCCAGCAGTCAGACTTTGCCAGGGACAGGATACACCCACGAGCAGTACGTC. Translation gives CASSQTLPGTGYTHEQYV. V gene TRBV23-1 combines with J gene TRBJ2-7; 8 bases are shared with TRBD1. TRBV23-1 is an open reading frame, and its role is uncertain. With 3 bases clipped from V and 5 bases from J, the junction kept 18 bases outside the gene matches. CDR3 length: 18 amino acids.

This clone was seen more than once but under ten times. The genes are TRBV7-9 and TRBJ1-4; tentative D call: TRBD1 (6 bases). CDR1 SEHNR and CDR2 FQNEAQ come from the germline V gene (reference sequence). This CDR3 region has 14 residues. Trimming removed 6 bases from V and 8 bases from J, with 16 bases in between. The CDR3 sequence is CASSLQGKNEKLFF. Written as DNA, the CDR3 is TGTGCCAGCAGTCTACAGGGAAAAAACGAAAAACTGTTTTTT. Using reference TRBV7-9 and TRBJ1-4 for the parts outside the CDR3, the full variable domain is DTGVSQNPRHKITKRGQNVTFRCDPISEHNRLYWYRQTLGQGPEFLTYFQNEAQLEKSRLLSDRFSAERPKGSFSTLEIQRTEQGDSAMYLCASSLQGKNEKLFFGSGTQLSVL.